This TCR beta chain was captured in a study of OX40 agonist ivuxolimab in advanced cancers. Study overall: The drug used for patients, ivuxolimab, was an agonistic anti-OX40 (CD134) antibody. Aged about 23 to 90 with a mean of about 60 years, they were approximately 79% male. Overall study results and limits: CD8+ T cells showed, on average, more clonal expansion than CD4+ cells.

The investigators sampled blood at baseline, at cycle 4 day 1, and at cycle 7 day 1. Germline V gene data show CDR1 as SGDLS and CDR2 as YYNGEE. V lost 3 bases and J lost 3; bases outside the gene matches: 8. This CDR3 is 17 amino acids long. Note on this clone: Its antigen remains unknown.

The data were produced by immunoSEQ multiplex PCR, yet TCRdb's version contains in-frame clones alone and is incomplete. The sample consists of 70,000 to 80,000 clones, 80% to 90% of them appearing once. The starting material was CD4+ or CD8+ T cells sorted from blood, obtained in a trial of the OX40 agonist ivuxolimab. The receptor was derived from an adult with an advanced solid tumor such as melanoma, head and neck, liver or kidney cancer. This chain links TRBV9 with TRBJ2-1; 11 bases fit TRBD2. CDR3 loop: CASSGGTSGAHYNEQFF. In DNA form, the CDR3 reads TGTGCCAGCAGCGGCGGGACTAGCGGAGCTCACTACAATGAGCAGTTCTTC.